This T cell receptor beta chain was identified in a study of breast tumors, draining lymph nodes, adjacent tissues. Study-wide results and limits: Tumor TCR diversity was below lymph nodes but above nontumor tissue.

One entry per CDR3 protein, called by TCRdb with MiXCR from the multiplex PCR reads. The sample carries 170,000 or so distinct CDR3 sequences, roughly 30% recorded once. Points on this clonotype: Its antigen is still unknown.

Axillary draining lymph nodes of breast cancer patients supplied the node samples. The J segment lost 7 bases and the V segment lost 6 bases, leaving 12 bases of the junction unmatched. CDR3 length equals 16 residues. The sequencing input was axillary lymph node tissue. The sequence was obtained from a female donor with breast cancer. Some clones in this sample may be carry-over from other donors' samples. This chain connects TRBV12-3 or TRBV12-4 to TRBJ2-2; TRBD1 matches at 9 bases. This CDR3 reads CASRAGQGAQLGELFF. DNA of the CDR3: TGTGCCAGCAGAGCGGGACAGGGTGCGCAGCTCGGGGAGCTGTTTTTT.